Below, 29 T cell receptor beta chains from the same sample are listed, as sequenced in a study of Graves' ophthalmopathy and Graves' hyperthyroidism. TCR beta CDR3 amplification used RNA transcripts. The workflow started with a first-round RT-PCR run with HTBI primers and then moved on to a second-round multiplex PCR. MiXCR was run by TCRdb on the multiplex PCR reads, yielding one entry per CDR3 protein. The profile covers 150,000 or so distinct CDR3 sequences, with about two fifths appearing a single time and around 8.9% taken by the ten largest. Sequences were obtained from peripheral blood. These receptors all come from a man aged 30 to 45 with Graves' ophthalmopathy.

J is TRBJ2-5 and V is TRBV28, with 8 positions matching TRBD1. Looked up from germline, CDR1 is MDHEN and CDR2 is SYDVKM. The V and J ends lost 8 bases and 4 bases, in that order; junction bases with no gene match: 12. There are 15 residues in the CDR3. The DNA of the CDR3 is TGTGCCAGCGCCCCGGACAGGGCTGGGATAGAGACCCAGTACTTC. This translates into CASAPDRAGIETQYF. Drawing the rest from reference TRBV28 and TRBJ2-5, the complete variable domain is DVKVTQSSRYLVKRTGEKVFLECVQDMDHENMFWYRQDPGLGLRLIYFSYDVKMKEKGDIPEGYSVSREKKERFSLILESASTNQTSMYLCASAPDRAGIETQYFGPGTRLLVL.

Many counts were recorded for this clonotype. The V gene is TRBV7-9, the J gene TRBJ1-1; D gene ambiguous. This CDR3 region has 11 residues. V gave up 5 bases and J gave up 7 bases, with 8 bases separating them. Germline-derived CDR1 and CDR2 are SEHNR and FQNEAQ (reference sequence). The CDR3 region has the DNA TGTGCCAGCAGCCCCCGGAATGAAGCTTTCTTT. It encodes CASSPRNEAFF.

The gene calls are TRBV6-1 and TRBJ2-7; the D is unclear. Trimming shortened V by 2 bases and J by 0 bases, and 11 bases separated the two germline ends. Germline V CDR1 and CDR2: MNHNS, SASEGT. The CDR3 has 15 residues. The CDR3 region has the DNA TGTGCCAGCAGTGAAAGAACAGAAGCCTCCTACGAGCAGTACTTC. Translation gives CASSERTEASYEQYF.

This clonotype appeared a single time. The chain combines TRBV12-3 or TRBV12-4 with TRBJ1-5; 7 bases fit TRBD1. The V gene end was trimmed by 6 bases and the J gene end by 6 bases; junction bases not matched to a gene: 8. The CDR3 extends over 14 amino acids. The CDR3 DNA is TGTGCCAGCAGCAGACAGGGAACTGTTCAGCCCCAGCATTTT. Protein sequence: CASSRQGTVQPQHF.

This clonotype was seen repeatedly, ten times or more. This chain links TRBV6-2 or TRBV6-3 with TRBJ1-5, with TRBD1 matching over 8 bases. V shed 3 bases and J 7 bases; nucleotides not matched to a gene: 14. The CDR3 is 17 amino acids. CDR1 and CDR2 from the germline V gene are MNHEY and SVGEGT. CDR3 sequence: CASSYWGRGRVGQPQHF. CDR3 nucleotides: TGTGCCAGCAGTTATTGGGGCAGGGGGCGTGTCGGGCAGCCCCAGCATTTT.

The chain has TRBV5-1 and TRBJ1-2, with D maybe TRBD1 (6 bases). Between the trimmed V and J ends, which lost 3 bases and 6 bases, there was a span of 15 bases. In germline, CDR1 is SGHRS, CDR2 YFSETQ. The CDR3 is 14 amino acids. CDR3 region: CASSSQDSTNGYTF. CDR3 bases: TGCGCCAGCAGCTCACAGGACAGCACCAATGGCTACACCTTC.

The CDR3 here is CASSGTGGADTQYF. CDR3 DNA: TGTGCCAGCAGTGGGACAGGCGGGGCAGATACGCAGTATTTT. The chain recombines TRBV2 with TRBJ2-3; a possible D gene is TRBD1 (7 bases). The CDR3 consists of 14 residues. V lost 4 bases and J 4 bases, leaving 12 bases between the germline ends. Germline V gene lookup returns CDR1 SNHLY and CDR2 FYNNEI.

The chain uses TRBV20-1 and TRBJ2-7; D is possibly TRBD1 (6 bases). Germline CDR1 DFQATT, CDR2 SNEGSKA (reference sequence). Trimming removed 3 bases at V and 6 bases at J, with 18 bases between. This CDR3 region has 14 residues. The CDR3 DNA is TGCAGTGCTAGGACCCTACAGGGAATCGGCGAGCAGTACTTC. The encoded protein is CSARTLQGIGEQYF.

This clonotype was found many times. This rearrangement joins TRBV9 to TRBJ2-7; 10 bases fit TRBD2. V shed 4 bases and J 7 bases; nucleotides not matched to a gene: 11. This CDR3 has 15 residues. Looked up from germline, CDR1 is SGDLS and CDR2 is YYNGEE. CDR3 DNA sequence: TGTGCCAGCAGCTCCTCGGGACTAGCGTATATGGAGCAGTACTTC. This encodes CASSSSGLAYMEQYF.

This clonotype was counted many times. The chain carries TRBV29-1 and TRBJ2-2, with TRBD2 matching 7 bases. CDR1 and CDR2 (germline): SQVTM, ANQGSEA. The J segment lost 2 bases and the V segment lost 7 bases, leaving 4 bases of the junction unmatched. The CDR3 sequence is 13 residues long. The CDR3, as DNA: TGCAGCGGTACTAGCGATAACACCGGGGAGCTGTTTTTT. Amino acid sequence: CSGTSDNTGELFF.

This chain joins TRBV12-3 or TRBV12-4 and TRBJ1-5; D uncertain. This CDR3 is 13 amino acids long. V was shortened by 1 base and J by 4 bases, with 5 bases between the two germline ends. The CDR3 sequence: CASSLGPNQPQHF. The DNA for the CDR3 is TGTGCCAGCAGTTTAGGTCCAAATCAGCCCCAGCATTTT.

The chain couples TRBV6-1 to TRBJ2-5; D is uncertain. V lost 6 bases and J 5 bases, leaving 22 bases between the germline ends. CDR1 is MNHNS and CDR2 is SASEGT in the germline V gene. This CDR3 region has 16 residues. CDR3 in amino acids: CASSRLPRTKEETQYF. As DNA, the CDR3 is TGTGCCAGCAGCCGCCTCCCTCGGACCAAGGAGGAGACCCAGTACTTC.

This clonotype was detected ten times or more. CDR3 sequence: CASSRGEFPYEQYF. In DNA form, the CDR3 reads TGTGCCAGCAGCAGGGGGGAGTTTCCCTACGAGCAGTACTTC. The chain employs TRBV6-5 and TRBJ2-7; TRBD1 might be the D (7 bases). The V gene's germline CDR1 is MNHEY and CDR2 SVGAGI. CDR3 length equals 14 residues. The germline V and J ends were trimmed by 6 bases and 2 bases, with 14 bases remaining between them.

The genes are TRBV6-5 and TRBJ1-1; D call uncertain. Between the trimmed V and J ends, which lost 0 bases and 3 bases, there was a span of 11 bases. The CDR3 extends over 15 amino acids. Germline-derived CDR1 and CDR2 are MNHEY and SVGAGI. This CDR3 reads CASSYSGGVDTEAFF. CDR3 DNA sequence: TGTGCCAGCAGTTACTCCGGTGGGGTGGACACTGAAGCTTTCTTT.

The chain recombines TRBV7-2 with TRBJ1-1; TRBD1 matches at 7 bases. V lost 1 base to trimming and J lost 10 bases; unmatched junction nucleotides: 6. The V gene's germline CDR1 is SGHTA and CDR2 FQGNSA. CDR3 length equals 13 residues. The CDR3 DNA sequence: TGTGCCAGCAGCTTAGTCTCCCAGGGGGGAGCTTTCTTT. Protein product: CASSLVSQGGAFF.

This clonotype has ten or more counts. The V call is TRBV10-3, the J call TRBJ2-7; 8 bases fit TRBD1. V dropped 6 bases and J dropped 7; count of bases not matched to a gene: 11. CDR1 and CDR2 from the germline V gene are ENHRY and SYGVKD. The CDR3 has 14 amino acids. In DNA form, the CDR3 reads TGTGCCATCAGCTCAGGGGGCGTCGTTGATGAGCAGTACTTC. Translating it yields CAISSGGVVDEQYF.

The rearrangement links TRBV28 to TRBJ2-5; 11 bases fit TRBD2. CDR1 is MDHEN and CDR2 is SYDVKM in the germline V gene. With 5 bases clipped from V and 4 bases from J, the junction kept 6 bases outside the gene matches. The CDR3 has 15 residues. For the CDR3, the DNA is TGTGCCAGCAGTGTTCTAGCGGGAGGTAGAGAGACCCAGTACTTC. Translation: CASSVLAGGRETQYF.

This clonotype has a count of ten or more. V usage is TRBV28 and J usage is TRBJ1-2; D is possibly TRBD1 (5 bases). This CDR3 is 16 amino acids long. Germline values: CDR1 MDHEN, CDR2 SYDVKM. Trimming stripped 4 bases from V and 2 bases from J, with 17 bases between. The CDR3 coding sequence is TGTGCCAGCAGTTCTGGGGGTGCAGGCGCGAACTATGGCTACACCTTC. It encodes CASSSGGAGANYGYTF.

The CDR3 coding sequence is TGTGCCAGCAGCTTGACGACAGGGAACACCGGGGAGCTGTTTTTT. It codes for CASSLTTGNTGELFF. This chain links TRBV7-3 with TRBJ2-2; possibly TRBD1 for D (6 bases). Germline V gives CDR1 SGHTA, CDR2 FQGTGA. Trimming removed 3 bases at V and 1 base at J, with 9 bases between. This CDR3 is built from 15 residues.

This chain links TRBV18 with TRBJ1-1; 7 bases are a match to TRBD1. CDR1 and CDR2 (germline): KGHSH, LQKENI. This CDR3 is 12 amino acids long. The V segment lost 8 bases and the J segment 4 bases; nucleotides outside the gene matches: 4. The CDR3 region is CASEPGGTEAFF. DNA for the CDR3: TGTGCCAGCGAGCCAGGGGGCACTGAAGCTTTCTTT.

This clonotype was observed many times. The CDR3 loop is CASSWSSGNEQYF. CDR3 DNA sequence: TGTGCCAGCAGTTGGAGTAGCGGCAACGAGCAGTACTTC. The chain links TRBV27 to TRBJ2-7; the D gene is possibly TRBD2 (6 bases). Trimming cost V 4 bases and J 5 bases, with 12 bases left between them. The germline V gene has CDR1 MNHEY and CDR2 SMNVEV (reference sequence). The CDR3 spans 13 residues.

The V call is TRBV7-2, the J call TRBJ2-7; 9 nucleotides line up with TRBD2. Germline V gene sequence: CDR1 SGHTA, CDR2 FQGNSA. V gave up 8 bases and J gave up 7 bases; unmatched junction bases: 9. CDR3 length: 13 amino acids. CDR3 residues: CASRREGVGEQYF. CDR3 sequence (DNA): TGTGCCAGCCGGCGGGAGGGAGTAGGAGAGCAGTACTTC.

The V and J genes are TRBV6-1 and TRBJ2-7, with TRBD1 as a possible D gene (7 bases). The germline CDR1 and CDR2 sequences are MNHNS and SASEGT. The CDR3 is made up of 15 amino acids. Trimming took off 8 bases at V and 1 base at J, with 18 bases between the two ends. The CDR3 reads CASFLEGARSYEQYF. Written as DNA, the CDR3 is TGTGCCAGCTTCTTGGAGGGGGCAAGGTCCTACGAGCAGTACTTC.

This clonotype was detected many times. This sequence joins TRBV25-1 and TRBJ1-6, with no clear D. Germline V CDR1 and CDR2: MGHDK, SYGVNS. The CDR3 sequence is 12 residues long. V was pared by 8 bases and J by 10 bases, with 12 bases between. In DNA, the CDR3 is TGTGCCAGCGGCACAGCTCGGTCACCCCTCCACTTT. This gives the protein CASGTARSPLHF.

The V gene is TRBV6-1, the J gene TRBJ2-7, with D maybe TRBD2 (6 bases). V was shortened by 6 bases and J by 2 bases, with 14 bases between the two germline ends. The CDR3 extends over 14 amino acids. Germline V lookup: CDR1 MNHNS, CDR2 SASEGT. The CDR3 region is CASSPGLGAYEQYF. The CDR3 bases are TGTGCCAGCAGCCCGGGACTTGGCGCCTACGAGCAGTACTTC.

Many counts were recorded for this clonotype. The chain has TRBV28 and TRBJ2-3, with TRBD2 matching 9 bases. J was trimmed by 6 bases and V by 3 bases; bases with no gene match: 10. This CDR3 has 16 amino acids. The germline gives CDR1 MDHEN, CDR2 SYDVKM. As DNA, the CDR3 is TGTGCCAGCAGTTTTAGGGGCGGGAGGGCCAGGGATACGCAGTATTTT. It translates to CASSFRGGRARDTQYF.

The V and J genes are TRBV30 and TRBJ2-5; possible D gene TRBD2, 5 bases. Trimming took off 1 base at V and 2 bases at J, with 8 bases between the two ends. This CDR3 has 13 residues. Per the germline V gene, CDR1 is GTSNPN and CDR2 is SVGIG (reference sequence). DNA for the CDR3: TGTGCCTGGAGTGCCGGACTGCAAGAGACCCAGTACTTC. Translated, it gives CAWSAGLQETQYF.

J is TRBJ2-5 and V is TRBV6-1, with 12 bases identical to TRBD2. The CDR3 loop spans 15 amino acids. The V gene end was trimmed by 5 bases and the J gene end by 4 bases; junction bases not matched to a gene: 5. The germline CDR1 and CDR2 sequences are MNHNS and SASEGT. CDR3: CASSKTSGRLETQYF. Here the CDR3 DNA reads TGTGCCAGCAGTAAGACTAGCGGGAGATTAGAGACCCAGTACTTC.

The chain is built from TRBV6-1 and TRBJ2-7; the match to TRBD2 covers 9 bases. Unmatched junction bases numbered 6, after V lost 3 bases and J lost 3 bases. This CDR3 has 15 amino acids. Germline CDR1 is MNHNS and CDR2 is SASEGT. CDR3 in amino acids: CASSEGTSSGYEQYF. Here the CDR3 DNA reads TGTGCCAGCAGTGAGGGGACTAGCTCCGGCTACGAGCAGTACTTC.